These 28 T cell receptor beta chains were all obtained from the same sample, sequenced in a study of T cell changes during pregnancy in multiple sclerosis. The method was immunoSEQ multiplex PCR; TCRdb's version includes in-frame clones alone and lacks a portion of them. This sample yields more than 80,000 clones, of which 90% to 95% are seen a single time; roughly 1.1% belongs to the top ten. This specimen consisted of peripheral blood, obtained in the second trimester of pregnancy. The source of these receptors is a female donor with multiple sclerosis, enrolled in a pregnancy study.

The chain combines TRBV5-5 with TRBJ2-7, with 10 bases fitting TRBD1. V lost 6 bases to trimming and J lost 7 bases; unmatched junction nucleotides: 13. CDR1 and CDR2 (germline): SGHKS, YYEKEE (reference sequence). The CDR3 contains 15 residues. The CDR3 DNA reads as TGTGCCAGCATGAGGTTCCCGGGACAGGGGACAGAGCAGTACTTC. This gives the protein CASMRFPGQGTEQYF.

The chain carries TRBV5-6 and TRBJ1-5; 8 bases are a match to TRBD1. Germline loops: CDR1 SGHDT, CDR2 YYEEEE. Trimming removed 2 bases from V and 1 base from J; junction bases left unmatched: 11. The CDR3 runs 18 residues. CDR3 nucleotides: TGTGCCAGCAGCTTCGGCGTTCAGGGGGCGATGAGCAATCAGCCCCAGCATTTT. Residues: CASSFGVQGAMSNQPQHF.

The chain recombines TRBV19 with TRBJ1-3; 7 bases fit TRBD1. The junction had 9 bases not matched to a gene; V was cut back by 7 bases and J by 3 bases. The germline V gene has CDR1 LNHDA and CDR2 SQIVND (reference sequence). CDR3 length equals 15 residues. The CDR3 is CASIHTTGVGNTIYF. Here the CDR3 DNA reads TGTGCCAGTATCCATACAACAGGGGTTGGAAACACCATATATTTT. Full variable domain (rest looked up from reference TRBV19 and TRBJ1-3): DGGITQSPKYLFRKEGQNVTLSCEQNLNHDAMYWYRQDPGQGLRLIYYSQIVNDFQKGDIAEGYSVSREKKESFPLTVTSAQKNPTAFYLCASIHTTGVGNTIYFGEGSWLTVV.

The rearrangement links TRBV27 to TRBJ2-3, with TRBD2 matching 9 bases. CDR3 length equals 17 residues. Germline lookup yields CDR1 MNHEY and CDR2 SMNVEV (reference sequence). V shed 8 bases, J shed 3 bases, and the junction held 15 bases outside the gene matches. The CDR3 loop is CASAPRPRGRGTDTQYF. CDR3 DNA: TGTGCCAGCGCCCCCCGTCCCCGCGGGAGGGGTACAGATACGCAGTATTTT.

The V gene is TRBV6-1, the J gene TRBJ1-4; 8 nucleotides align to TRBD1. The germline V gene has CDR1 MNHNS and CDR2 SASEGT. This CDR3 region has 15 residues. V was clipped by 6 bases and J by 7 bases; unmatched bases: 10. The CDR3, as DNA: TGTGCCAGCAGCAAAAATCCAGGGGGCGGTGAAAAACTGTTTTTT. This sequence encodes CASSKNPGGGEKLFF.

CDR3 sequence reads: CASSIRVNTEAFF. CDR3 DNA sequence: TGTGCCAGTAGTATACGGGTAAACACTGAAGCTTTCTTT. The J gene is TRBJ1-1, the V gene TRBV19; no clear D gene. The CDR3 is 13 amino acids. In germline, CDR1 is LNHDA, CDR2 SQIVND (reference sequence). V was pared by 2 bases and J by 2 bases, with 6 bases between.

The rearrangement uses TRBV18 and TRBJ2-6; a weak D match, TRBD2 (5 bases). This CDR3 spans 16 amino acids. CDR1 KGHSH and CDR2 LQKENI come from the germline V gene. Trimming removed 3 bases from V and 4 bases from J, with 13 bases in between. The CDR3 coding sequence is TGTGCCAGCTCACCGAGGGAGAGGGCCGGGGCCAACGTCCTGACTTTC. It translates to CASSPRERAGANVLTF.

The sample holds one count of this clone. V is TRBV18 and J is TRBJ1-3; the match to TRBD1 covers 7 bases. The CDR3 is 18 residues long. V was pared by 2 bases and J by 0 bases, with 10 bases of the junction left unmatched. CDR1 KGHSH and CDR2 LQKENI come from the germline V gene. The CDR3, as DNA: TGTGCCAGCTCACCAAAGGGGGACAGAACCTACTCTGGAAACACCATATATTTT. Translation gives CASSPKGDRTYSGNTIYF.

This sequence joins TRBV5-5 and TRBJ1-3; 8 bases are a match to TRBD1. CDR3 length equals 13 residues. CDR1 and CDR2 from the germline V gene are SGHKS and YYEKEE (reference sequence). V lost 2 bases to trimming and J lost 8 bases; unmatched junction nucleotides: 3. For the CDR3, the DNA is TGTGCCAGCAGCTTCGACAGGGGAGACACCATATATTTT. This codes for CASSFDRGDTIYF.

The CDR3 DNA reads as TGTGCCAGCAGACCGACTAGCGGGACTTCCTACGAGCAGTACTTC. Amino acids: CASRPTSGTSYEQYF. The J gene is TRBJ2-7, the V gene TRBV27; 11 bases map to TRBD2. V dropped 6 bases and J dropped 1; count of bases not matched to a gene: 5. Germline V CDR1 and CDR2: MNHEY, SMNVEV (reference sequence). There are 15 residues in the CDR3.

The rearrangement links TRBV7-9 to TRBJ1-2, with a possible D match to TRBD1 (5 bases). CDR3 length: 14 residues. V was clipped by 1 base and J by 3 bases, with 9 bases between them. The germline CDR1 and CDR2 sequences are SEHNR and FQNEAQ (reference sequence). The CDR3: CASSLGDSYYGYTF. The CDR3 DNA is TGTGCCAGCAGCTTAGGTGACAGTTACTATGGCTACACCTTC.

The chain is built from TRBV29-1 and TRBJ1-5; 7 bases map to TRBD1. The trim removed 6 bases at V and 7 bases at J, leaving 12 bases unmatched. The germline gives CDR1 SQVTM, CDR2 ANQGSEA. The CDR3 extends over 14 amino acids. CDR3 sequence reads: CSVGTGEERQPQHF. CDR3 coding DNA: TGCAGCGTGGGTACAGGGGAGGAGAGGCAGCCCCAGCATTTT.

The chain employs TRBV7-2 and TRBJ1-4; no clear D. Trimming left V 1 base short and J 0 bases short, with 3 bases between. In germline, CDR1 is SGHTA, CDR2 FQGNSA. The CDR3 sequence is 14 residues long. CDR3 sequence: CASSLVSTNEKLFF. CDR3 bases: TGTGCCAGCAGCTTAGTCTCAACTAATGAAAAACTGTTTTTT. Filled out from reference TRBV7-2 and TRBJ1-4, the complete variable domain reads GAGVSQSPSNKVTEKGKDVELRCDPISGHTALYWYRQSLGQGLEFLIYFQGNSAPDKSGLPSDRFSAERTGGSVSTLTIQRTQQEDSAVYLCASSLVSTNEKLFFGSGTQLSVL.

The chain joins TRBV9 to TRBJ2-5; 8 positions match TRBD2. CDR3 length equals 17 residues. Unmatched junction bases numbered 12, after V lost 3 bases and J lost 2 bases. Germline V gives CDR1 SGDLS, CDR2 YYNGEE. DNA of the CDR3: TGTGCCAGCAGCGCCGGGCCGGGTAGCGGGGATCAAGAGACCCAGTACTTC. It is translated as CASSAGPGSGDQETQYF.

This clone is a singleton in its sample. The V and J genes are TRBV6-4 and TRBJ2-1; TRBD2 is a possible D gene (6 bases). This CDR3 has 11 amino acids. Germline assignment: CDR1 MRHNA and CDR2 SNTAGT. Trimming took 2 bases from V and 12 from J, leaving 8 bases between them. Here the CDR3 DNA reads TGTGCCAGCAGTGACGGGCGGGGGCAGTTCTTC. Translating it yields CASSDGRGQFF.

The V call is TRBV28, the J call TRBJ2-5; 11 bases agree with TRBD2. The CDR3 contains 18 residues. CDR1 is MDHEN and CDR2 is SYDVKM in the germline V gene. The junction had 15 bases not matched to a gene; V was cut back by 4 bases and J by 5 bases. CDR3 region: CASSSLRLAGGSRETQYF. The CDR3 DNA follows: TGTGCCAGCAGTTCACTTCGGCTAGCGGGAGGTTCGCGGGAGACCCAGTACTTC.

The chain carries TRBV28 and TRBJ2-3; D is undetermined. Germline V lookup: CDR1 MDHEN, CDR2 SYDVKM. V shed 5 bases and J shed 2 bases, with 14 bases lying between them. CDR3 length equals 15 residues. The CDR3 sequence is CASSLSVPTTDTQYF. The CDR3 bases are TGTGCCAGCAGTCTCAGCGTCCCCACCACAGATACGCAGTATTTT.

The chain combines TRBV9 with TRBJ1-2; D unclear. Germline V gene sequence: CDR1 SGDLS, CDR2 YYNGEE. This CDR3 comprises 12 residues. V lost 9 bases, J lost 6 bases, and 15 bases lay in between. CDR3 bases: TGTGCCACCGGGGAGGGAAGAAATGGCTACACCTTC. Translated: CATGEGRNGYTF.

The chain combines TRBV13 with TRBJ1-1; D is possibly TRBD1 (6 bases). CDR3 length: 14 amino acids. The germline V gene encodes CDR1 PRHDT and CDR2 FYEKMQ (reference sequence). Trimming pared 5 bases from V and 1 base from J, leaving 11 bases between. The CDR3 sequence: CASSPQTGNTEAFF. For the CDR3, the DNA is TGTGCCAGCAGCCCCCAGACAGGGAACACTGAAGCTTTCTTT.

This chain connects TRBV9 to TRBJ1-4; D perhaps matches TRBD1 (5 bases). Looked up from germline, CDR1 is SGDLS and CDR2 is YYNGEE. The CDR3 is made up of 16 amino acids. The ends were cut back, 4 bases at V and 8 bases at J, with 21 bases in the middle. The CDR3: CASSSRVGGSGEKLFF. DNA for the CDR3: TGTGCCAGCAGCTCCCGGGTGGGGGGATCGGGAGAAAAACTGTTTTTT.

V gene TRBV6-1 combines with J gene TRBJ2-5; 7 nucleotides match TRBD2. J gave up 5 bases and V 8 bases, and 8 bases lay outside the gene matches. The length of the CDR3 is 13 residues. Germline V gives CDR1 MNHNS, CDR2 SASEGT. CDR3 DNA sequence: TGTGCCAGCGGGGGGGGAGGGGTGGAGACCCAGTACTTC. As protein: CASGGGGVETQYF.

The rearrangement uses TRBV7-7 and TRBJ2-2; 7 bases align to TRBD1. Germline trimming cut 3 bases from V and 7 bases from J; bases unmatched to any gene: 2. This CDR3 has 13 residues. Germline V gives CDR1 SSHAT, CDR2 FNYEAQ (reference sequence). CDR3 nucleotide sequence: TGTGCCAGCAGCTTTACAGGGGACGGGGAGCTGTTTTTT. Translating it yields CASSFTGDGELFF.

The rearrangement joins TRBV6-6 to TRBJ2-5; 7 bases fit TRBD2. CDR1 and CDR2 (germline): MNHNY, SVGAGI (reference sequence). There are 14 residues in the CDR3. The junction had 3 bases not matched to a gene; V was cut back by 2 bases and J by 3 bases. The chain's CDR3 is CASSYNLAEETQYF. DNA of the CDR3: TGTGCCAGCAGTTACAATCTAGCGGAAGAGACCCAGTACTTC.

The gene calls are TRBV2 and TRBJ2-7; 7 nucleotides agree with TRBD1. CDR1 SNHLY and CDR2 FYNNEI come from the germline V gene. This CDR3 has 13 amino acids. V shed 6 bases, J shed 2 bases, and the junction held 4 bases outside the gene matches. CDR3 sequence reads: CASRGTVTYEQYF. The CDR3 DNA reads TGTGCCAGCAGGGGGACAGTAACCTACGAGCAGTACTTC.

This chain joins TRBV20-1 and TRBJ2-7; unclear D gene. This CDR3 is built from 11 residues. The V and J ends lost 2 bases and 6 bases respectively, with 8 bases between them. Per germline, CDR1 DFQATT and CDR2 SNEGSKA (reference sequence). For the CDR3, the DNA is TGCAGTGCTAGAAGGTCGGGCGAGCAGTACTTC. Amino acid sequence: CSARRSGEQYF.

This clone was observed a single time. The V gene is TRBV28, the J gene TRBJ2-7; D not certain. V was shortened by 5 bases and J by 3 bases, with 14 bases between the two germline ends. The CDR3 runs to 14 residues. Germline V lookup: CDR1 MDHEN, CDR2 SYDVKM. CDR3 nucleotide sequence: TGTGCCAGCAGTCCCTGGTTTAACGGCTACGAGCAGTACTTC. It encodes CASSPWFNGYEQYF.

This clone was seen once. The CDR3, as DNA: TGTGCCAGTAGTGACAGAGCTAACTATGGCTACACCTTC. Protein: CASSDRANYGYTF. The V and J genes are TRBV19 and TRBJ1-2; a possible D gene is TRBD1 (5 bases). CDR3 length equals 13 residues. From germline, CDR1 is LNHDA and CDR2 SQIVND (reference sequence). V shed 5 bases and J shed 0 bases, with 7 bases lying between them.

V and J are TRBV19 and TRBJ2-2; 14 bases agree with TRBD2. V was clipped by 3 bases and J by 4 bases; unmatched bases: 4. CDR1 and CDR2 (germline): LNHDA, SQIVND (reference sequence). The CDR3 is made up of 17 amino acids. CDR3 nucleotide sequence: TGTGCCAGTAGTATTGGGACTAGCGGGAGATTCACCGGGGAGCTGTTTTTT. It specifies CASSIGTSGRFTGELFF.